One sample yielded the 22 T cell receptor beta chains listed below, sequenced in a study of blood T cells in healthy people across ages. It was with a sample-barcoded 5' primer and a J-beta primer mix that a second PCR of about 6 to 11 cycles was run. Each CDR3 protein gets one entry after TCRdb re-called the 5' RACE reads with MiXCR. This table has approximately 1,700,000 distinct CDR3 sequences, about 39% appearing once. The sequenced sample consisted of blood. These receptors were collected from a human donor in good health.

The V gene is TRBV29-1, the J gene TRBJ2-1; D unresolved. In germline, CDR1 is SQVTM, CDR2 ANQGSEA. The CDR3 is 15 residues long. V was clipped by 5 bases and J by 2 bases, with 16 bases between them. The CDR3 loop reads CSVRLASPTYNEQFF. DNA of the CDR3: TGCAGCGTTAGGCTGGCCAGTCCTACCTACAATGAGCAGTTCTTC.

This clonotype has just a few counts. This chain connects TRBV20-1 to TRBJ2-5; 9 bases are shared with TRBD1. CDR3 length equals 15 residues. V lost 5 bases, J lost 1 base, and 8 bases stayed unmatched. The V gene's germline CDR1 is DFQATT and CDR2 SNEGSKA (reference sequence). In nucleotides, the CDR3 is TGCAGTGCTCCCAACCCGGGACAGGGCCAAGAGACCCAGTACTTC. Amino acid sequence: CSAPNPGQGQETQYF.

This clonotype was observed at least ten times. At one boundary the junction diverges from the germline segment, which might be a read error. The chain couples TRBV29-1 to TRBJ2-7; D unclear. This CDR3 comprises 12 residues. Germline CDR1 SQVTM, CDR2 ANQGSEA. In DNA, the CDR3 is TGCGGCGTTGTGTTTGAGAGCTACGAGCAGTACTTC. Amino acids: CGVVFESYEQYF.

This chain uses TRBV11-2 with TRBJ2-1; a possible D gene is TRBD1 (6 bases). The CDR3 covers 15 residues. V lost 6 bases, J lost 7 bases, and 19 bases lay in between. Germline lookup yields CDR1 SGHAT and CDR2 FQNNGV. The DNA of the CDR3 is TGTGCCAGCAGACCTTACAGGGCCTCTCGGAATGAGCAGTTCTTC. Protein: CASRPYRASRNEQFF.

There are a few counts of this clonotype. The chain couples TRBV11-3 to TRBJ2-7; D call uncertain. The V end was cut by 5 bases, the J end by 5 bases, with 7 bases between. The CDR3 contains 11 residues. Germline CDR1 and CDR2: SGHNT and YENEEA. CDR3 amino acids: CASSKTDEQYF. In DNA, the CDR3 is TGTGCCAGCAGCAAGACCGACGAGCAGTACTTC.

On this clonotype itself: At one of its ends the junction is not consistent with the germline gene, which may arise from a read error. The rearrangement uses TRBV27 and TRBJ2-7; D may be TRBD2 (5 bases). CDR1 is MNHEY and CDR2 is SMNVEV in the germline V gene (reference sequence). This CDR3 is built from 15 residues. The CDR3 is CVSSLALGSSYEQYF. The CDR3 nucleotides are TGTGTCAGCAGTCTAGCTTTGGGGAGCTCCTACGAGCAGTACTTC.

A note on this clonotype: Its ends do not fully match the called genes, so a read error is possible. The rearrangement links TRBV6-2 or TRBV6-3 to TRBJ2-3, with D unresolved. Germline V gives CDR1 MNHEY, CDR2 SVGEGT. This CDR3 is built from 16 residues. CDR3 nucleotide sequence: TGTGTCAGCAGTTACCCCTACACGAGCAGCGTGGATACGCAGTATTTT. Protein sequence: CVSSYPYTSSVDTQYF.

The rearrangement uses TRBV27 and TRBJ1-2; a possible D gene is TRBD1 (5 bases). This CDR3 comprises 12 residues. From germline, CDR1 is MNHEY and CDR2 SMNVEV (reference sequence). Trimming took 5 bases from V and 7 from J, leaving 11 bases between them. The CDR3 region has the DNA TGTGCCAGCAGTGCAGGGTACGGTGGCTACACCTTC. Protein sequence: CASSAGYGGYTF.

The chain carries TRBV7-2 and TRBJ2-7, with TRBD2 as a possible D gene (5 bases). This CDR3 spans 15 amino acids. V was clipped by 0 bases and J by 2 bases, with 11 bases between them. Germline V gives CDR1 SGHTA, CDR2 FQGNSA. The CDR3 is CASSLAAGVAYEQYF. CDR3 DNA: TGTGCCAGCAGCTTAGCGGCCGGGGTGGCCTACGAGCAGTACTTC.

V gene TRBV9 combines with J gene TRBJ2-3, with D possibly being TRBD1 (6 bases). In germline, CDR1 is SGDLS, CDR2 YYNGEE. Trimming removed 4 bases at V and 0 bases at J, with 15 bases between. The CDR3 spans 16 residues. CDR3 nucleotides: TGTGCCAGCAGCCCAAACCCACAGGGTAGCACAGATACGCAGTATTTT. Translating gives CASSPNPQGSTDTQYF.

The table lists this clonotype with many counts. DNA for the CDR3: TGTGCCAGCAGTGATTTGGGACAGGGGTTCAGTGAGCAGTTCTTC. Translating gives CASSDLGQGFSEQFF. This chain links TRBV6-4 with TRBJ2-1, with TRBD1 matching 10 bases. This CDR3 contains 15 residues. Trimming cost V 3 bases and J 9 bases; bases outside gene matches: 8. Germline lookup yields CDR1 MRHNA and CDR2 SNTAGT.

This clonotype showed up just a few times. The V gene is TRBV15, the J gene TRBJ1-4, with TRBD1 matching 10 bases. The CDR3 totals 14 residues. The J segment lost 12 bases and the V segment lost 1 base, leaving 5 bases of the junction unmatched. The germline gives CDR1 LNHNV, CDR2 YYDKDF (reference sequence). The CDR3 DNA follows: TGTGCCACCAGCAGAGGGGGGACAGGGGAACAACTGTTTTTT. It yields the protein CATSRGGTGEQLFF.

In nucleotides, the CDR3 is TGCAGCGTTGGGTGGACAGGGATAGGGGAGACCCAGTACTTC. As protein: CSVGWTGIGETQYF. V and J are TRBV29-1 and TRBJ2-7; 8 nucleotides agree with TRBD1. TRBJ2-5 explains the end of the DNA better; the J call may be wrong. The CDR3 spans 14 residues. Germline loops: CDR1 SQVTM, CDR2 ANQGSEA.

The chain recombines TRBV20-1 with TRBJ2-5; D unclear. The J call may not be correct, given that the DNA end is closer to TRBJ2-1. CDR3 length: 14 amino acids. Germline CDR1 and CDR2: DFQATT and SNEGSKA (reference sequence). Here the CDR3 DNA reads TGCAGTGCTAGAGATCACGGATTCCAAGAGACCCAGTTCTTC. Its protein is CSARDHGFQETQFF.

The J gene is TRBJ2-3, the V gene TRBV20-1; 7 nucleotides line up with TRBD1. CDR1 and CDR2 (germline): DFQATT, SNEGSKA (reference sequence). The CDR3 is made up of 15 amino acids. The junction had 12 bases not matched to a gene; V was cut back by 7 bases and J by 2 bases. CDR3 sequence reads: CSGPRWGQITDTQYF. For the CDR3, the DNA is TGCAGTGGCCCTCGCTGGGGACAGATCACAGATACGCAGTATTTT.

This clonotype was recorded at least ten times. The chain links TRBV29-1 to TRBJ2-5; D unresolved. The length of the CDR3 is 13 residues. Germline assignment: CDR1 SQVTM and CDR2 ANQGSEA. V lost 4 bases, J lost 0 bases, and 9 bases lay in between. CDR3 coding DNA: TGCAGCGTTGTCGGCACCTACCAAGAGACCCAGTACTTC. Translating gives CSVVGTYQETQYF.

This sequence joins TRBV15 and TRBJ2-4; no clear D. The CDR3 has 16 residues. Trimming took 0 bases from V and 0 from J, leaving 9 bases between them. CDR1 and CDR2 (germline): LNHNV, YYDKDF (reference sequence). CDR3 DNA: TGTGCCACCAGCAGAGATCAGGCGATAGCCAAAAACATTCAGTACTTC. As protein: CATSRDQAIAKNIQYF.

This clonotype was recorded a few times. The chain uses TRBV9 and TRBJ2-3; D is perhaps TRBD2 (5 bases). The V gene's germline CDR1 is SGDLS and CDR2 YYNGEE. The CDR3 is 15 amino acids. The V and J ends lost 4 bases and 4 bases respectively, with 16 bases between them. DNA for the CDR3: TGTGCCAGCAGCTCCCTAGCCTTCCTGCCAGATACGCAGTATTTT. Its translation is CASSSLAFLPDTQYF.

This chain uses TRBV12-3 or TRBV12-4 with TRBJ1-1; D is unresolved. CDR3 length: 13 amino acids. Trimming stripped 6 bases from V and 1 base from J, with 9 bases between. This chain's CDR3 is CASRTRPNTEAFF. The CDR3 region has the DNA TGTGCCAGCAGGACGAGGCCGAACACTGAAGCTTTCTTT.

This clonotype was seen a handful of times. The chain is built from TRBV6-5 and TRBJ2-7; 10 nucleotides agree with TRBD2. The J call is uncertain, as TRBJ2-5 better fits the DNA end. The CDR3 is 16 residues long. Germline V gene data show CDR1 as MNHEY and CDR2 as SVGAGI. The chain's CDR3 is CASRPTSGAHLETQYF. The CDR3 DNA reads as TGTGCCAGCAGACCTACTAGCGGGGCGCATCTAGAGACCCAGTACTTC.

This clonotype has only a few counts. The chain joins TRBV20-1 to TRBJ1-1; 7 positions agree with TRBD1. This CDR3 is 14 amino acids long. The germline gives CDR1 DFQATT, CDR2 SNEGSKA (reference sequence). V shed 0 bases and J 3 bases; nucleotides not matched to a gene: 4. This chain's CDR3 is CSARESGQHTEAFF. As DNA, the CDR3 is TGCAGTGCTAGAGAATCGGGACAGCACACTGAAGCTTTCTTT.

This clonotype was counted only a few times. The chain recombines TRBV6-2 or TRBV6-3 with TRBJ1-2, with TRBD1 matching over 8 bases. J lost 7 bases, V lost 6 bases, and 7 bases had no gene match. The CDR3 sequence is 13 residues long. Per germline, CDR1 MNHEY and CDR2 SVGEGT. CDR3: CASRTGAETGYTF. Here the CDR3 DNA reads TGTGCCAGCAGGACAGGGGCAGAGACTGGCTACACCTTC.